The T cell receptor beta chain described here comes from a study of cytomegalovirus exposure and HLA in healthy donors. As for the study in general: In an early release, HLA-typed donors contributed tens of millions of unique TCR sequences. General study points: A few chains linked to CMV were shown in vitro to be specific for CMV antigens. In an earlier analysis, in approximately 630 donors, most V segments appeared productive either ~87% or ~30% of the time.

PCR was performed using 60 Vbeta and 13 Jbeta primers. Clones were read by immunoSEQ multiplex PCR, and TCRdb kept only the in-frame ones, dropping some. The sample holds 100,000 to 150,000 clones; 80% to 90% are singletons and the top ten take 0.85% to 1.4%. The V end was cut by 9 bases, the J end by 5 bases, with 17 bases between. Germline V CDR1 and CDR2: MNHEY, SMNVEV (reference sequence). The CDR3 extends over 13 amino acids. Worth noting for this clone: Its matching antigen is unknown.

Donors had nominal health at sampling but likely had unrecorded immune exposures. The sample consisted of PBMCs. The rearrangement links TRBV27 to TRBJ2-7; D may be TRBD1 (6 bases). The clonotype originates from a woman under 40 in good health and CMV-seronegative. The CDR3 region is CASGGQGHHEQYF. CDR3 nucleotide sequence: TGTGCCAGTGGTGGGCAGGGGCACCACGAGCAGTACTTC.